The present TCR beta chain was sequenced within a study of blood T cell repertoires in COVID-19. Study-wide background: Whether acute or convalescent, the COVID-19 samples came from the United States, Italy and Spain. Sources were T cells, B-cell-depleted T cells, or PBMCs; the material itself was cDNA or gDNA.

Authors' methods: Cell counts per sample came from amplifying reference gene primers. Some clones are missing from TCRdb's copy, which holds only in-frame ones; the method was immunoSEQ multiplex PCR. D and trimming come from the DNA, and the V and J calls and clone size come from that table. Of roughly 300,000 clones listed, 80% to 90% were seen once; the top ten hold about 1.2%. The receptor's source is a woman in her forties or fifties with acute or convalescent COVID-19. Sequencing used peripheral blood.

The CDR3 sequence is CASSFFEAGGTDTQYF. Here the CDR3 DNA reads TGCGCCAGCAGCTTTTTTGAGGCGGGAGGCACAGATACGCAGTATTTT. The gene calls are TRBV5-1 and TRBJ2-3, with 7 bases identical to TRBD2. Germline-derived CDR1 and CDR2 are SGHRS and YFSETQ. Trimming took 2 bases from V and 1 from J; bases not matched to a gene: 7. The CDR3 sequence is 16 residues long.